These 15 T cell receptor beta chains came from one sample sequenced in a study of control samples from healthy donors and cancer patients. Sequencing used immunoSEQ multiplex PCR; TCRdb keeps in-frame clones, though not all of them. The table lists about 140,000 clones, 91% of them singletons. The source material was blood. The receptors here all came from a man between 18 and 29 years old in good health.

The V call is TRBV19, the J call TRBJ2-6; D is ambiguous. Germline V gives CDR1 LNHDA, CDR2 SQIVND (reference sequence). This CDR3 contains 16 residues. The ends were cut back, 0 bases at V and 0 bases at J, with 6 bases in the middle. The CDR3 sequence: CASSIDSSSGANVLTF. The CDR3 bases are TGTGCCAGTAGTATAGACTCTAGCTCTGGGGCCAACGTCCTGACTTTC.

This CDR3 reads CSALGTSGGFTDTQYF. CDR3 in DNA: TGCAGCGCCCTCGGGACTAGCGGGGGTTTCACAGATACGCAGTATTTT. The genes are TRBV29-1 and TRBJ2-3, with TRBD2 matching over 14 bases. The CDR3 is 16 residues long. Germline-derived CDR1 and CDR2 are SQVTM and ANQGSEA. The V gene end was trimmed by 7 bases and the J gene end by 2 bases; junction bases not matched to a gene: 8.

The CDR3 loop is CASRVGNYGYTF. The CDR3 DNA follows: TGTGCCAGCAGGGTCGGGAACTATGGCTACACCTTC. V gene TRBV12-3 or TRBV12-4 combines with J gene TRBJ1-2; D is unclear. The CDR3 runs 12 residues. V lost 6 bases to trimming and J lost 2 bases, with 7 bases between them.

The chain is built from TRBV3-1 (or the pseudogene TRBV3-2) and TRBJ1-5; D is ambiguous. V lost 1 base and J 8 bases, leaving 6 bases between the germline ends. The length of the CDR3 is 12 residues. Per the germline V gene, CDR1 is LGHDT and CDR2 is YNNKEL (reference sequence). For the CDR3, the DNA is TGTGCCAGCAGCCAAGGGAGCAAGCCCCAGCATTTT. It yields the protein CASSQGSKPQHF.

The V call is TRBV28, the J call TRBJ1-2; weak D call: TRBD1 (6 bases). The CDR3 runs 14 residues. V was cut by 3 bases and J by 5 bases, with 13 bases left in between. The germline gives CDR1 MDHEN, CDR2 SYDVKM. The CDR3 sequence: CASSLPDRGYGYTF. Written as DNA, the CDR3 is TGTGCCAGCAGTTTGCCGGACAGAGGTTATGGCTACACCTTC.

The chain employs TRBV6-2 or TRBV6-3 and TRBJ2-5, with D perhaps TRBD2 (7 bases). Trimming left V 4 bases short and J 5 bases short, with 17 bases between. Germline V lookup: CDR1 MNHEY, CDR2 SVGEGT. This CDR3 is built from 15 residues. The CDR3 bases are TGTGCCAGCAGTTTGATACCAGGGGAGGGGGAGACCCAGTACTTC. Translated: CASSLIPGEGETQYF.

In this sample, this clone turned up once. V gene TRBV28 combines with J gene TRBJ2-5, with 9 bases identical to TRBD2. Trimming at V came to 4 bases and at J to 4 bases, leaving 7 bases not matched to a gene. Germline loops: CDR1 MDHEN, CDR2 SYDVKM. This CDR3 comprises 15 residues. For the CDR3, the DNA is TGTGCCAGCAGTTATTTAGCGGGAGTGGGAGAGACCCAGTACTTC. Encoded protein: CASSYLAGVGETQYF.

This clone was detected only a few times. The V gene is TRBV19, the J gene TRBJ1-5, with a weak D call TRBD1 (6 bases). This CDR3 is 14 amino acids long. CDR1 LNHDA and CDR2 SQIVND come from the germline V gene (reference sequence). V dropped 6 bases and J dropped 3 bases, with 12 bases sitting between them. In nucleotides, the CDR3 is TGTGCCAGTAGGTCTACAGGGAACAATCAGCCCCAGCATTTT. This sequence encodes CASRSTGNNQPQHF.

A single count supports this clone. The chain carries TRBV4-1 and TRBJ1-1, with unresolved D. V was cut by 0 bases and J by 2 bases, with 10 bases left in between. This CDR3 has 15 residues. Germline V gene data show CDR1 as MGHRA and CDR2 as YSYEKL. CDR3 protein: CASSQEGLGNTEAFF. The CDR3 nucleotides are TGCGCCAGCAGCCAAGAGGGGTTGGGAAACACTGAAGCTTTCTTT.

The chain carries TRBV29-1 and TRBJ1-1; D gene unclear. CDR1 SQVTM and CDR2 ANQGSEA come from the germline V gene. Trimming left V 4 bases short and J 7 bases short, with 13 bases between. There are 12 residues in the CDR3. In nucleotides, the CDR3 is TGCAGCGTTGTTCTCGGGCACGGTGAAGCTTTCTTT. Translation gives CSVVLGHGEAFF.

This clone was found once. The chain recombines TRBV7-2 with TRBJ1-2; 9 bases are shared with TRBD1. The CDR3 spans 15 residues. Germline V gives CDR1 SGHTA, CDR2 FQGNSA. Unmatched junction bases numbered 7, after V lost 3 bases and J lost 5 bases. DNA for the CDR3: TGTGCCAGCAGCTTTTCACAGGGGGCCAGTTATGGCTACACCTTC. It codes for CASSFSQGASYGYTF.

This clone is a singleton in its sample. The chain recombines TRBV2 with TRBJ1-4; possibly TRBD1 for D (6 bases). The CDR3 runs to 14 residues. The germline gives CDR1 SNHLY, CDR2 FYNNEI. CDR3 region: CAGGSPPPSEKLFF. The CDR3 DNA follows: TGTGCAGGGGGGAGTCCTCCACCAAGTGAAAAACTGTTTTTT.

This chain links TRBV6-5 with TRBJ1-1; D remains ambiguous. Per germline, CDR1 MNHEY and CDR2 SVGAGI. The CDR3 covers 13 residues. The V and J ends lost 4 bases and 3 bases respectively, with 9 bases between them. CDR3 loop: CASSFTEDTEAFF. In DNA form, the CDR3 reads TGTGCCAGCAGTTTCACAGAGGACACTGAAGCTTTCTTT.

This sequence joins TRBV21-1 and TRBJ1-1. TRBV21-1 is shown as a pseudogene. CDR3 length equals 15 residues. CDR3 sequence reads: CASSPRRRGPRGAFF. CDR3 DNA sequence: TGTGCCAGCAGCCCTAGGCGTAGGGGTCCCCGGGGAGCTTTCTTT.

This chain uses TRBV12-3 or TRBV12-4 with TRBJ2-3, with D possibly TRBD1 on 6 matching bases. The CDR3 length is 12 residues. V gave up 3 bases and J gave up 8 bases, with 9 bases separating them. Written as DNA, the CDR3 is TGTGCCAGCAGTTTTCAAGGGGGTACGCAGTATTTT. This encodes CASSFQGGTQYF.